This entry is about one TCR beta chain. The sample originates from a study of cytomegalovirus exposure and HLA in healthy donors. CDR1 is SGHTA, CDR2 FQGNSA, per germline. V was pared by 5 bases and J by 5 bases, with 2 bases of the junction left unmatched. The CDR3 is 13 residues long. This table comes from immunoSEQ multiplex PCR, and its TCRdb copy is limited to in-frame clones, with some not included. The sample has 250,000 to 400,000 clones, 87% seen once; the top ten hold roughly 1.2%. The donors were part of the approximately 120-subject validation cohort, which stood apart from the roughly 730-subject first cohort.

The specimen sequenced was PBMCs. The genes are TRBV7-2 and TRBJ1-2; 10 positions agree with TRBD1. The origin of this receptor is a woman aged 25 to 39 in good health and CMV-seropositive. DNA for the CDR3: TGTGCCAGCAGCCTGGACAGGGGGTATGGCTACACCTTC. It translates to CASSLDRGYGYTF.